This passage covers 15 T cell receptor beta chains from one sample sequenced in a study of shared clonotypes between healthy human individuals. Libraries were prepared by immunoSEQ multiplex PCR; TCRdb keeps only in-frame clonotypes and omits some of them. The data hold over 2 million clones, with 85% to 95% observed a single time. The sequencing input was naive CD4+ T cells sorted from blood. Sample subset: CD45RA+ positively selected. The source is a man younger than 35 in good health.

Notes on this clone: The same CDR3 is also encoded by other DNA sequences in this sample. J is TRBJ2-7 and V is TRBV9; 10 nucleotides match TRBD2. The CDR3 covers 15 residues. Germline CDR1 is SGDLS and CDR2 is YYNGEE. J lost 3 bases, V lost 4 bases, and 7 bases had no gene match. This CDR3 reads CASSPRGLASYEQYF. The CDR3, as DNA: TGTGCCAGCAGCCCGCGGGGACTAGCGAGCTACGAGCAGTACTTC. Full variable domain (remainder filled in from reference TRBV9 and TRBJ2-7): DSGVTQTPKHLITATGQRVTLRCSPRSGDLSVYWYQQSLDQGLQFLIQYYNGEERAKGNILERFSAQQFPDLHSELNLSSLELGDSALYFCASSPRGLASYEQYFGPGTRLTVT.

The chain combines TRBV28 with TRBJ1-1; the match to TRBD1 covers 8 bases. V trimming: 6 bases; J trimming: 1 base; junction bases outside the gene matches: 7. The CDR3 sequence is 15 residues long. The germline V gene encodes CDR1 MDHEN and CDR2 SYDVKM. The CDR3 sequence is CASRLPDRANTEAFF. The CDR3 DNA follows: TGTGCCAGCAGGCTACCGGACAGGGCGAACACTGAAGCTTTCTTT.

The J gene is TRBJ1-2, the V gene TRBV28; no firm D call. The germline V and J ends were trimmed by 4 bases and 1 base, with 7 bases remaining between them. From germline, CDR1 is MDHEN and CDR2 SYDVKM. This CDR3 comprises 13 residues. In DNA form, the CDR3 reads TGTGCCAGCAGTTCCGGTCGTAACTATGGCTACACCTTC. Protein product: CASSSGRNYGYTF.

The rearrangement links TRBV10-3 to TRBJ1-2; no reliable D call. V lost 4 bases and J lost 4, with 13 bases in between. This CDR3 has 14 residues. Germline V CDR1 and CDR2: ENHRY, SYGVKD. CDR3 bases: TGTGCCATCAGTGGTCAGGTTGGCCCCTATGGCTACACCTTC. It specifies CAISGQVGPYGYTF.

The chain couples TRBV5-4 to TRBJ1-6; the match to TRBD1 covers 9 bases. Germline V lookup: CDR1 SGHNT, CDR2 YYREEE (reference sequence). CDR3 length: 16 residues. V was pared by 2 bases and J by 5 bases, with 5 bases of the junction left unmatched. The CDR3 nucleotides are TGTGCCAGCAGCTTTGCCGGGACAGGGCATAATTCACCCCTCCACTTT. Its protein product is CASSFAGTGHNSPLHF.

V usage is TRBV10-3 and J usage is TRBJ1-1; 8 bases are a match to TRBD1. The trim removed 4 bases at V and 7 bases at J, leaving 11 bases unmatched. The CDR3 is 15 residues long. CDR1 and CDR2 (germline): ENHRY, SYGVKD. This chain's CDR3 is CAISGLLTGAGEAFF. The DNA of the CDR3 is TGTGCCATCAGTGGACTACTGACAGGGGCGGGTGAAGCTTTCTTT.

The chain links TRBV15 to TRBJ2-7; no definite D call. The germline V and J ends were trimmed by 0 bases and 7 bases, with 13 bases remaining between them. The CDR3 is made up of 14 amino acids. Germline V gene sequence: CDR1 LNHNV, CDR2 YYDKDF (reference sequence). The CDR3 protein is CATSRDQAGREQYF. The CDR3 DNA reads as TGTGCCACCAGCAGAGATCAAGCAGGTCGGGAGCAGTACTTC.

This clone has more than one count but fewer than ten. CDR3 in DNA: TGTGCCAGCAGCTTGGTACTAGCGGGGATCTACAATGAGCAGTTCTTC. Its protein product is CASSLVLAGIYNEQFF. The V and J genes are TRBV5-6 and TRBJ2-1; 10 positions match TRBD2. Trimming at V came to 0 bases and at J to 3 bases, leaving 3 bases not matched to a gene. The CDR3 covers 16 residues. Germline-derived CDR1 and CDR2 are SGHDT and YYEEEE.

The chain has TRBV5-1 and TRBJ1-4; D gene unclear. V was cut by 0 bases and J by 8 bases, with 17 bases left in between. This CDR3 region has 16 residues. Germline V CDR1 and CDR2: SGHRS, YFSETQ. The CDR3 DNA reads TGCGCCAGCAGCTTGGCCATCGGGCCCCTCGGGGAAAAACTGTTTTTT. This gives the protein CASSLAIGPLGEKLFF.

The chain joins TRBV6-1 to TRBJ2-5; 8 nucleotides agree with TRBD2. CDR1 is MNHNS and CDR2 is SASEGT in the germline V gene. V gave up 3 bases and J gave up 4 bases; unmatched junction bases: 7. This CDR3 is built from 15 residues. For the CDR3, the DNA is TGTGCCAGCAGTGACTCCAGCGGGGGTCGAGAGACCCAGTACTTC. It encodes CASSDSSGGRETQYF.

V usage is TRBV30 and J usage is TRBJ1-4; 8 bases map to TRBD1. The CDR3 is 14 residues long. Per germline, CDR1 GTSNPN and CDR2 SVGIG (reference sequence). The junction had 0 bases not matched to a gene; V was cut back by 0 bases and J by 3 bases. The CDR3 reads CAWSVTGANEKLFF. Here the CDR3 DNA reads TGTGCCTGGAGTGTGACAGGGGCTAATGAAAAACTGTTTTTT.

The gene calls are TRBV7-8 and TRBJ1-2; the D gene is possibly TRBD1 (5 bases). CDR1 is SGHVS, CDR2 FQNEAQ, per germline. The CDR3 spans 13 residues. V lost 5 bases to trimming and J lost 7 bases, with 14 bases between them. DNA of the CDR3: TGTGCCAGCAGCGAGACTGGGACTTTTGGCTACACCTTC. Translated: CASSETGTFGYTF.

A note on this clone: A read error may explain this, as a much larger clone is one base away. V gene TRBV6-5 combines with J gene TRBJ2-7, with TRBD1 identical over 10 bases. Trimming at V came to 5 bases and at J to 3 bases, leaving 4 bases not matched to a gene. Germline CDR1 and CDR2: MNHEY and SVGAGI. The CDR3 length is 14 residues. The CDR3, as DNA: TGTGCCAGCAGTCCCAGGACAGGGGGCTACGAGCAGTACTTC. Translation: CASSPRTGGYEQYF.

In DNA form, the CDR3 reads TGTGCCAGTAGTATTCTTGGAAAGGACACCGGGGAGCTGTTTTTT. Its translation is CASSILGKDTGELFF. The chain couples TRBV19 to TRBJ2-2, with D unresolved. V was trimmed by 3 bases and J by 3 bases, leaving 11 bases between them. The CDR3 is 15 residues long. The germline V gene encodes CDR1 LNHDA and CDR2 SQIVND (reference sequence).

The CDR3 DNA follows: TGTGCCAGCAGCTTGGGTCAGGGTACAGACGAGCAGTACTTC. Its translation: CASSLGQGTDEQYF. This chain uses TRBV5-8 with TRBJ2-7; TRBD1 might be the D (5 bases). Germline V CDR1 and CDR2: SGHTS, YDEGEE. Trimming pared 0 bases from V and 5 bases from J, leaving 12 bases between. The CDR3 has 14 residues.